This T cell receptor (beta chain) was profiled in a study of CXCR3-negative and CXCR3-positive naive CD8 T cells. Note on this clonotype: Its target is unknown.

5' RACE with UMI labels generated the TRB cDNA libraries. With the 5' RACE reads reprocessed, TCRdb shows one record per CDR3 protein and no DNA. The table for this sample gives 45,000 to 65,000 distinct CDR3 sequences. Study results and limitations: TRBV-TRBJ usage was alike in naive CXCR3-negative and CXCR3-positive cells but differed in memory cells.

This CDR3 contains 15 residues. The germline V gene encodes CDR1 MDHEN and CDR2 SYDVKM. The sequenced sample consisted of naive CXCR3- CD8+ T cells from blood. Subset defined: CD45RO-CCR7+CD27+CD95- naive CD8+ T cells lacking CXCR3 (TNR3-). The sequence came from a human donor in good health. Some clones in this sample may be carry-over from other donors' samples. The rearrangement links TRBV28 to TRBJ2-1; lacking DNA, the TRBD2 call made by TCRdb goes unchecked. CDR3 region: CASSFFGMGPRGQFF.